What follows describes a single T cell receptor beta chain. Its antigen is not identified. At one end the junction does not follow the germline gene, possibly because of a read error. In the authors' workflow: As immunoSEQ supplied junction-only sequences (without quality scores), filtering differed. Clones were read by immunoSEQ multiplex PCR, and TCRdb kept only the in-frame ones, dropping some. That table is the source of V, J and clone size, and D and trimming were worked out from the DNA. There are 600,000 to 750,000 clones in the sample; about nine tenths occur only once, and 34% lies in the top ten. The sample belongs to a study of shared clonotypes between healthy human individuals. Whole-study findings and limits: With several donors compared, 4.5% to 6.5% of naive CD4 clonotypes were shared.

CDR1 and CDR2 from the germline V gene are MNHNS and SASEGT. This CDR3 is built from 18 residues. The origin of this receptor is a man younger than 35 in good health. Some clones in this sample may be carry-over from other donors' samples. The genes are TRBV6-1 and TRBJ1-5, with D uncertain. The specimen was memory CD8+ T cells from PBMCs. Subset noted: CD45RO+ cells pooled with CCR7-negative TemRA cells. The CDR3: CASSEDVIQSFSDQPQHF. In DNA, the CDR3 is TGTGCCAGCAGTGAAGACGTGATTCAGAGCTTTAGCGATCAGCCCCAGCATTTT.